Below are 21 T cell receptor beta chains sequenced from a single sample in a study of response to subunit inactivated influenza vaccine. TCRdb re-called the RT-PCR reads through MiXCR, storing one row per CDR3 protein. The data show hundreds of thousands of distinct CDR3 sequences, approximately 12% seen once. The source material was PBMCs from blood, sampled on the day of vaccination. Source of these receptors: a man aged 45-65 years who received an inactivated influenza vaccine.

V usage is TRBV28 and J usage is TRBJ1-6; 7 bases are shared with TRBD1. The CDR3 length is 15 residues. CDR1 and CDR2 (germline): MDHEN, SYDVKM. V was pared by 6 bases and J by 7 bases, with 9 bases of the junction left unmatched. This CDR3 reads CASRSADRENSPLHF. Here the CDR3 DNA reads TGTGCCAGCAGATCAGCCGACAGGGAGAATTCACCCCTCCACTTT.

The J gene is TRBJ2-1, the V gene TRBV20-1; 8 nucleotides line up with TRBD2. CDR1 and CDR2 from the germline V gene are DFQATT and SNEGSKA (reference sequence). The length of the CDR3 is 13 residues. After removal of 8 bases from V and 15 bases from J, the junction contained 18 bases not matched to a gene. The DNA for the CDR3 is TGCAGTACCCGTGTTTCCCCCGGGAGGGACGCGTTCTTC. It translates to CSTRVSPGRDAFF.

This clonotype was counted a few times. The V call is TRBV5-1, the J call TRBJ2-7; D not certain. Germline V gives CDR1 SGHRS, CDR2 YFSETQ. The CDR3 is 12 amino acids. V lost 4 bases and J lost 5, with 10 bases in between. CDR3 sequence: CASSQQHDEQYF. The CDR3 region has the DNA TGCGCCAGCAGCCAACAACACGACGAGCAGTACTTC.

This clonotype turned up a few times. The chain links TRBV3-1 to TRBJ1-6; D is unresolved. Germline CDR1 reads LGHDT; CDR2 reads YNNKEL (reference sequence). This CDR3 has 14 amino acids. V was shortened by 1 base and J by 6 bases, with 7 bases between the two germline ends. CDR3 residues: CASSQGQVNSPLHF. The CDR3 DNA reads TGTGCCAGCAGCCAAGGGCAGGTTAATTCACCCCTCCACTTT.

A few counts support this clonotype. The genes are TRBV27 and TRBJ2-7, with 10 positions matching TRBD1. Germline CDR1 reads MNHEY; CDR2 reads SMNVEV (reference sequence). The CDR3 covers 16 residues. V trimming: 6 bases; J trimming: 4 bases; junction bases outside the gene matches: 12. CDR3 nucleotide sequence: TGTGCCAGCAGCTATCGATCCGGGACAGGGGAATACGAGCAGTACTTC. Its translation: CASSYRSGTGEYEQYF.

The V and J genes are TRBV29-1 and TRBJ2-7; tentative D call: TRBD1 (6 bases). The CDR3 sequence is 12 residues long. The V gene lost 6 bases and the J gene lost 7 bases, with 16 bases spanning the gap. From germline, CDR1 is SQVTM and CDR2 ANQGSEA. Written as DNA, the CDR3 is TGCAGCGTCACCAGGTCAGGGGAAGAGCAGTACTTC. It translates to CSVTRSGEEQYF.

Many counts were recorded for this clonotype. The rearrangement joins TRBV5-5 to TRBJ2-1; 11 bases map to TRBD2. J lost 10 bases, V lost 4 bases, and 10 bases had no gene match. The CDR3 has 15 amino acids. The germline gives CDR1 SGHKS, CDR2 YYEKEE (reference sequence). CDR3 sequence (DNA): TGTGCCAGCAGCACAACCCCGGGACTAGCGGCCGAGCAGTTCTTC. This translates into CASSTTPGLAAEQFF. Based on the CDR3 plus reference TRBV5-5 and TRBJ2-1, the full variable domain is DAGVTQSPTHLIKTRGQQVTLRCSPISGHKSVSWYQQVLGQGPQFIFQYYEKEERGRGNFPDRFSARQFPNYSSELNVNALLLGDSALYLCASSTTPGLAAEQFFGPGTRLTVL.

In its sample, this clonotype was seen many times. CDR3 sequence: CASSRDIVGEQYF. For the CDR3, the DNA is TGTGCCAGCAGCCGGGACATTGTTGGTGAGCAGTACTTC. The chain links TRBV11-3 to TRBJ2-7; possibly TRBD1 for D (6 bases). This CDR3 has 13 amino acids. The V and J ends lost 5 bases and 7 bases respectively, with 15 bases between them. Germline V gene sequence: CDR1 SGHNT, CDR2 YENEEA.

The chain employs TRBV20-1 and TRBJ2-3; a weak D match, TRBD1 (6 bases). The CDR3 covers 15 residues. The germline V gene has CDR1 DFQATT and CDR2 SNEGSKA (reference sequence). Trimming removed 1 base from V and 2 bases from J, with 13 bases in between. CDR3 protein: CSARGWTELTDTQYF. In DNA, the CDR3 is TGCAGTGCTAGAGGCTGGACAGAGCTCACAGATACGCAGTATTTT.

This clonotype came up many times. The J gene is TRBJ2-3, the V gene TRBV7-8, with TRBD1 matching over 8 bases. Germline V lookup: CDR1 SGHVS, CDR2 FQNEAQ. The CDR3 runs 14 residues. J lost 8 bases, V lost 4 bases, and 8 bases had no gene match. The CDR3 bases are TGTGCCAGCAGCTCAGGGGGCTGGATGGGTACGCAGTATTTT. It yields the protein CASSSGGWMGTQYF.

V gene TRBV27 combines with J gene TRBJ2-7, with TRBD1 identical over 8 bases. The germline gives CDR1 MNHEY, CDR2 SMNVEV (reference sequence). Trimming removed 6 bases from V and 6 bases from J; junction bases left unmatched: 4. The CDR3 contains 12 residues. The CDR3 DNA reads TGTGCCAGCAGCCGCAGGGGGCGCGAGCAGTACTTC. This codes for CASSRRGREQYF.

This clonotype occurred many times. This chain links TRBV10-2 with TRBJ2-1; possibly TRBD2 for D (5 bases). CDR1 and CDR2 from the germline V gene are WSHSY and SAAADI. The CDR3 extends over 15 amino acids. Trimming left V 4 bases short and J 2 bases short, with 12 bases between. The CDR3 spells CASSGTGKAYNEQFF. For the CDR3, the DNA is TGCGCCAGCAGTGGAACGGGAAAGGCCTACAATGAGCAGTTCTTC.

This clonotype was counted a few times. V and J are TRBV18 and TRBJ1-3; D is perhaps TRBD1 (5 bases). Between the trimmed V and J ends, which lost 0 bases and 0 bases, there was a span of 9 bases. The CDR3 extends over 16 amino acids. The germline V gene encodes CDR1 KGHSH and CDR2 LQKENI. Here the CDR3 DNA reads TGTGCCAGCTCACCACCAGGGACTCTCTCTGGAAACACCATATATTTT. This translates into CASSPPGTLSGNTIYF.

This clonotype was detected a few times. The chain combines TRBV9 with TRBJ2-5; TRBD1 is a possible D gene (5 bases). The germline V gene encodes CDR1 SGDLS and CDR2 YYNGEE. There are 13 residues in the CDR3. Trimming took 1 base from V and 5 from J, leaving 9 bases between them. The chain's CDR3 is CASSVRGRETQYF. The CDR3 DNA sequence: TGTGCCAGCAGCGTAAGGGGCAGGGAGACCCAGTACTTC.

The V gene is TRBV11-2, the J gene TRBJ1-1, with D unresolved. The CDR3 consists of 15 residues. Germline V gene data show CDR1 as SGHAT and CDR2 as FQNNGV. Trimming took 4 bases from V and 0 from J, leaving 12 bases between them. In nucleotides, the CDR3 is TGTGCCAGCAGCTACCTTTTGGGGATGAACACTGAAGCTTTCTTT. This encodes CASSYLLGMNTEAFF.

This clonotype was counted only a few times. This chain joins TRBV6-5 and TRBJ2-1; perhaps TRBD2 as D (5 bases). Per germline, CDR1 MNHEY and CDR2 SVGAGI. The germline V and J ends were trimmed by 4 bases and 12 bases, with 16 bases remaining between them. The CDR3 covers 13 residues. In DNA form, the CDR3 reads TGTGCCAGCAGTTCCATGTCGGGGAGAGGGCAGTTCTTC. It is translated as CASSSMSGRGQFF.

The genes are TRBV5-1 and TRBJ2-7; 8 nucleotides align to TRBD2. Germline CDR1 and CDR2: SGHRS and YFSETQ. V lost 0 bases, J lost 1 base, and 3 bases stayed unmatched. The CDR3 extends over 15 amino acids. The CDR3, as DNA: TGCGCCAGCAGCTTGGCCGGGGGGGGATCCTACGAGCAGTACTTC. Its translation: CASSLAGGGSYEQYF. Together with reference TRBV5-1 and TRBJ2-7, the CDR3 gives the full variable domain: KAGVTQTPRYLIKTRGQQVTLSCSPISGHRSVSWYQQTPGQGLQFLFEYFSETQRNKGNFPGRFSGRQFSNSRSEMNVSTLELGDSALYLCASSLAGGGSYEQYFGPGTRLTVT.

This clonotype was seen many times. CDR3 loop: CSARPLKRLAGADTQYF. The DNA of the CDR3 is TGCAGTGCTAGACCGCTGAAGAGACTAGCGGGAGCAGATACGCAGTATTTT. The chain is built from TRBV20-1 and TRBJ2-3; 12 bases agree with TRBD2. Germline CDR1 is DFQATT and CDR2 is SNEGSKA (reference sequence). CDR3 size: 17 residues. J lost 4 bases, V lost 2 bases, and 10 bases had no gene match.

The gene calls are TRBV20-1 and TRBJ2-5, with D maybe TRBD2 (6 bases). V was trimmed by 4 bases and J by 1 base, leaving 13 bases between them. The CDR3 is 14 residues long. Looked up from germline, CDR1 is DFQATT and CDR2 is SNEGSKA (reference sequence). The CDR3 is CSANSFSGQETQYF. CDR3 coding DNA: TGCAGTGCTAACTCTTTTAGCGGCCAAGAGACCCAGTACTTC.

This clonotype has more than one count but fewer than ten. The V and J genes are TRBV6-2 or TRBV6-3 and TRBJ2-5; D is unclear. CDR3 length equals 18 residues. V lost 2 bases to trimming and J lost 7 bases, with 26 bases between them. The germline V gene has CDR1 MNHEY and CDR2 SVGEGT. CDR3 sequence (DNA): TGTGCCAGCAGTTACAGCTTGCTTGGCGACGGTCGACGAGTGACCCAGTACTTC. Its protein product is CASSYSLLGDGRRVTQYF.

The gene calls are TRBV7-2 and TRBJ2-7, with D possibly matching TRBD1 (8 bases). Trimming left V 5 bases short and J 1 base short, with 12 bases between. Germline CDR1 SGHTA, CDR2 FQGNSA. The CDR3 has 14 amino acids. Here the CDR3 DNA reads TGTGCCAGCAGCAGCGGGGACAGGTCCTACGAGCAGTACTTC. Its protein is CASSSGDRSYEQYF.